This T cell receptor beta chain derives from a study of T cells expressing NK-cell markers. Study context: Sequencing of TCR beta repertoires drew on sorted CD3+CD56+NKG2C+, CD3+CD56+NKG2C- and CD3+CD56-NKG2C+ T cells. In the group of eight sequenced donors, seven were HCMV-seropositive and one was seronegative.

TCRdb reprocessed the 5' RACE reads and keeps a single row for each CDR3 protein, giving no DNA. This sample's table reports hundreds of thousands of distinct CDR3 sequences. Germline V gene lookup returns CDR1 KGHDR and CDR2 SFDVKD. CDR3 length: 15 residues. The chain links TRBV24-1 to TRBJ2-1. This clonotype originated in a man aged 18 to 35 in good health. The sequenced sample consisted of blood T cells: a sorted CD56 or NKG2C T cell subset, CD4+ or CD8+ T cells, or bulk PBMC T cells (not recorded which). The CDR3 loop reads CATSDFRESDNEQFF.